The next 14 T cell receptor beta chains were all read from a single sample in a study of blood T cell repertoires in COVID-19. Profiled with immunoSEQ multiplex PCR; TCRdb holds only in-frame clones, not every one. The sample has tens of thousands of clones, roughly nine tenths seen once. The sequenced material came from peripheral blood. All receptors derive from a man younger than 40 with active or convalescent COVID-19.

This chain joins TRBV27 and TRBJ2-5; perhaps TRBD2 as D (7 bases). This CDR3 region has 16 residues. Germline V gives CDR1 MNHEY, CDR2 SMNVEV (reference sequence). V lost 2 bases and J lost 4, with 17 bases in between. The CDR3: CASSLRGAASPETQYF. The CDR3 region has the DNA TGTGCCAGCAGTTTACGGGGGGCCGCCTCCCCAGAGACCCAGTACTTC.

J is TRBJ2-4 and V is TRBV11-3; 9 nucleotides line up with TRBD2. Trimming took 5 bases from V and 0 from J; bases not matched to a gene: 5. CDR1 is SGHNT, CDR2 YENEEA, per germline. This CDR3 contains 16 residues. The CDR3 sequence is CASSRGTSIAKNIQYF. The DNA of the CDR3 is TGTGCCAGCAGCAGAGGGACTAGCATAGCCAAAAACATTCAGTACTTC.

The chain recombines TRBV5-1 with TRBJ2-7; weak D call: TRBD2 (6 bases). V was cut by 3 bases and J by 6 bases, with 16 bases left in between. CDR1 and CDR2 from the germline V gene are SGHRS and YFSETQ. This CDR3 contains 14 residues. The CDR3 DNA follows: TGCGCCAGCAGCTCCACTAGCACGGGGGTCGAGCAGTACTTC. Its translation: CASSSTSTGVEQYF.

The rearrangement joins TRBV19 to TRBJ2-7; TRBD1 matches 8 bases. Germline V gene data show CDR1 as LNHDA and CDR2 as SQIVND (reference sequence). The length of the CDR3 is 14 residues. The V segment lost 4 bases and the J segment 5 bases; nucleotides outside the gene matches: 7. This chain's CDR3 is CASSTGTGGNEQYF. CDR3 DNA: TGTGCCAGTAGTACTGGGACAGGAGGGAACGAGCAGTACTTC.

J is TRBJ2-3 and V is TRBV5-1; 12 bases match TRBD2. This CDR3 is 17 amino acids long. V was pared by 2 bases and J by 1 base, with 5 bases of the junction left unmatched. Per the germline V gene, CDR1 is SGHRS and CDR2 is YFSETQ. CDR3 sequence (DNA): TGCGCCAGCAGCTTCGCTGCTAGCGGGAGGGGCACAGATACGCAGTATTTT. Protein product: CASSFAASGRGTDTQYF.

The chain uses TRBV9 and TRBJ2-1, with 7 bases fitting TRBD2. The germline V gene encodes CDR1 SGDLS and CDR2 YYNGEE. The CDR3 runs 14 residues. With 3 bases clipped from V and 4 bases from J, the junction kept 4 bases outside the gene matches. Here the CDR3 reads CASSAGGGYNEQFF. The CDR3 DNA reads TGTGCCAGCAGCGCGGGGGGTGGTTACAATGAGCAGTTCTTC.

The table lists this clone with a count of one. This chain connects TRBV7-2 to TRBJ2-7; D not resolved. Germline CDR1 reads SGHTA; CDR2 reads FQGNSA. This CDR3 has 14 residues. V gave up 4 bases and J gave up 0 bases, with 10 bases separating them. The CDR3 region has the DNA TGTGCCAGCAGCTCAGAGGCCACCTCCTACGAGCAGTACTTC. This codes for CASSSEATSYEQYF.

CDR3 DNA: TGTGCCAGCAGCTTGGGACAGACCCAATACGAGCAGTACTTC. It is translated as CASSLGQTQYEQYF. This chain joins TRBV7-9 and TRBJ2-7, with TRBD1 identical over 7 bases. Germline V gene data show CDR1 as SEHNR and CDR2 as FQNEAQ (reference sequence). V dropped 3 bases and J dropped 4; count of bases not matched to a gene: 6. This CDR3 contains 14 residues.

V gene TRBV5-4 combines with J gene TRBJ2-2, with a tentative D call TRBD2 (5 bases). Trimming took off 1 base at V and 1 base at J, with 8 bases between the two ends. Germline V lookup: CDR1 SGHNT, CDR2 YYREEE (reference sequence). The CDR3 consists of 15 residues. In DNA, the CDR3 is TGTGCCAGCAGCTTGCCTAGCCTGAACACCGGGGAGCTGTTTTTT. It is translated as CASSLPSLNTGELFF.

This chain links TRBV7-9 with TRBJ2-1; TRBD2 matches at 14 bases. The CDR3 runs to 14 residues. The V and J ends lost 8 bases and 5 bases, in that order; junction bases with no gene match: 2. Germline CDR1 is SEHNR and CDR2 is FQNEAQ (reference sequence). CDR3 in DNA: TGTGCCAGCTTGGGACTAGCGGGGGACAATGAGCAGTTCTTC. It translates to CASLGLAGDNEQFF.

The chain uses TRBV12-5 and TRBJ2-3; 12 bases are shared with TRBD2. With 1 base clipped from V and 3 bases from J, the junction kept 5 bases outside the gene matches. The germline gives CDR1 LGHNT, CDR2 FRNRAP. The CDR3 has 17 amino acids. The CDR3 DNA reads TGTGCTAGTGGTTTGGATAGACTAGCGGGAGTGACAGATACGCAGTATTTT. Encoded protein: CASGLDRLAGVTDTQYF.

The chain couples TRBV28 to TRBJ2-3, with D uncertain. CDR1 is MDHEN and CDR2 is SYDVKM in the germline V gene. This CDR3 region has 15 residues. V shed 2 bases and J shed 0 bases, with 9 bases lying between them. In DNA, the CDR3 is TGTGCCAGCAGTTTACAGATCCCTAGCACAGATACGCAGTATTTT. It translates to CASSLQIPSTDTQYF.

This sequence joins TRBV11-2 and TRBJ1-1, with TRBD1 matching over 11 bases. The CDR3 totals 15 residues. Germline loops: CDR1 SGHAT, CDR2 FQNNGV. With 5 bases clipped from V and 6 bases from J, the junction kept 8 bases outside the gene matches. The CDR3 here is CASSARTGGVPEAFF. CDR3 DNA: TGTGCCAGCAGCGCCAGGACAGGGGGCGTCCCTGAAGCTTTCTTT. Filled out from reference TRBV11-2 and TRBJ1-1, the complete variable domain reads EAGVAQSPRYKIIEKRQSVAFWCNPISGHATLYWYQQILGQGPKLLIQFQNNGVVDDSQLPKDRFSAERLKGVDSTLKIQPAKLEDSAVYLCASSARTGGVPEAFFGQGTRLTVV.

The V gene is TRBV30, the J gene TRBJ1-4; 8 nucleotides match TRBD1. With 1 base clipped from V and 1 base from J, the junction kept 8 bases outside the gene matches. Germline CDR1 is GTSNPN and CDR2 is SVGIG (reference sequence). CDR3 length equals 17 residues. The CDR3 sequence is CAWSGPGQGLTNEKLFF. CDR3 bases: TGTGCCTGGAGTGGGCCCGGACAGGGTCTAACTAATGAAAAACTGTTTTTT.